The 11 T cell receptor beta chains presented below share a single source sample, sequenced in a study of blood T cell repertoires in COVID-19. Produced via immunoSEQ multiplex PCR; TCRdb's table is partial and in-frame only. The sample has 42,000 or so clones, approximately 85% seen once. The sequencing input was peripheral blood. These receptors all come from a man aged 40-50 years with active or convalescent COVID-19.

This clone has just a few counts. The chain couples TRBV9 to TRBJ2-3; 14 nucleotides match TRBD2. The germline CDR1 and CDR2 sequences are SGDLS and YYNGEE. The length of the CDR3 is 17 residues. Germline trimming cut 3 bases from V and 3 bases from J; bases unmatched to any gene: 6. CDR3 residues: CASSAPGTSGRTDTQYF. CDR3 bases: TGTGCCAGCAGCGCCCCTGGGACTAGCGGGAGAACAGATACGCAGTATTTT.

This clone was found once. CDR3 bases: TGCGCCAGCAGTGCGGGGGACTCAAATGAGCAGTTCTTC. Its protein product is CASSAGDSNEQFF. The chain uses TRBV10-2 and TRBJ2-1; a possible D gene is TRBD2 (6 bases). This CDR3 spans 13 amino acids. CDR1 is WSHSY, CDR2 SAAADI, per germline. The ends were cut back, 4 bases at V and 7 bases at J, with 11 bases in the middle.

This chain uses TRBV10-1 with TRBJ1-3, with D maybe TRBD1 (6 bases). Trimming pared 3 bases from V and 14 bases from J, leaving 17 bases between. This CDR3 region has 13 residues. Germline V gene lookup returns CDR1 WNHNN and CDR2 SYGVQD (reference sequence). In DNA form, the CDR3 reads TGCGCCAGCAGTGATTCTTTACAGGGATCGGTATATTTT. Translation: CASSDSLQGSVYF.

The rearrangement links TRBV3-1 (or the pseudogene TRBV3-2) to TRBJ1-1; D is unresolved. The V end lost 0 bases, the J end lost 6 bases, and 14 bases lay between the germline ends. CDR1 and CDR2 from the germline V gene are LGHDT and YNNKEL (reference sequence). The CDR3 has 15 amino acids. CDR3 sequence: CASSQDLAAGPEAFF. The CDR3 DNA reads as TGTGCCAGCAGCCAAGATCTTGCAGCGGGCCCTGAAGCTTTCTTT.

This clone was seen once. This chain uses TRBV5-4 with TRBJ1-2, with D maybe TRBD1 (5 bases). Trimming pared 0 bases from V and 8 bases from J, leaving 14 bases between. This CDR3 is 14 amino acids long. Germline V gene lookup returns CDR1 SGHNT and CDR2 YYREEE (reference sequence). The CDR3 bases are TGTGCCAGCAGCTTGGGGCAGGGAATCGTAGGCTACACCTTC. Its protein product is CASSLGQGIVGYTF.

CDR3 nucleotide sequence: TGTGCCAGCAGCGAGCTGAGACTAGCCACAGATACGCAGTATTTT. Translation gives CASSELRLATDTQYF. The rearrangement uses TRBV9 and TRBJ2-3, with 7 bases lining up with TRBD2. Germline loops: CDR1 SGDLS, CDR2 YYNGEE. This CDR3 has 15 residues. V lost 3 bases to trimming and J lost 2 bases; unmatched junction nucleotides: 6.

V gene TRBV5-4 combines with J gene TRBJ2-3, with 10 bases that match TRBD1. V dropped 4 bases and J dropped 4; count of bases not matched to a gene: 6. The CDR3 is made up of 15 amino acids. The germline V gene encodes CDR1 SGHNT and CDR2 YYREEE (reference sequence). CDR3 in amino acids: CASSNRDRGSDTQYF. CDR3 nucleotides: TGTGCCAGCAGCAACAGGGACAGGGGATCAGATACGCAGTATTTT.

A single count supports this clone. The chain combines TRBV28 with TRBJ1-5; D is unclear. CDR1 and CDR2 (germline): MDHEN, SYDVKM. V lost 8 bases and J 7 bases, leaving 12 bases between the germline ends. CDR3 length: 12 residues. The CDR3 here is CASRLGSQPQHF. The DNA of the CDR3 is TGTGCCAGCCGACTAGGGAGCCAGCCCCAGCATTTT.

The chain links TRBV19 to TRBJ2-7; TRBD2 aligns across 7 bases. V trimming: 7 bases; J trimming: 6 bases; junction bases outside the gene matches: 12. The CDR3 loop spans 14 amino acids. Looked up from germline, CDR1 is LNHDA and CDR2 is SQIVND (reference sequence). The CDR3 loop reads CASTAGEMSVEQYF. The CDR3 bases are TGTGCCAGTACCGCGGGAGAAATGTCCGTCGAGCAGTACTTC.

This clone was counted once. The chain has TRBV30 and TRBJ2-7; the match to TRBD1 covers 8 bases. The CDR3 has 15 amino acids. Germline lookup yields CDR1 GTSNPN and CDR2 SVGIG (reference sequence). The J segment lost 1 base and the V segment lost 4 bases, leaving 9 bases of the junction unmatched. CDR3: CAWNSQGAKSYEQYF. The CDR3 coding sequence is TGTGCCTGGAACTCGCAGGGGGCGAAATCCTACGAGCAGTACTTC.

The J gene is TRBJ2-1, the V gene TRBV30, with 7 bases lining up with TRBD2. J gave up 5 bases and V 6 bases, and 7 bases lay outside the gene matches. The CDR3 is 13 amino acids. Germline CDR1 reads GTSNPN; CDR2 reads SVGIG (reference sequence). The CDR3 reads CACQRLAHNEQFF. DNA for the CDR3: TGTGCCTGTCAAAGACTAGCCCACAATGAGCAGTTCTTC.